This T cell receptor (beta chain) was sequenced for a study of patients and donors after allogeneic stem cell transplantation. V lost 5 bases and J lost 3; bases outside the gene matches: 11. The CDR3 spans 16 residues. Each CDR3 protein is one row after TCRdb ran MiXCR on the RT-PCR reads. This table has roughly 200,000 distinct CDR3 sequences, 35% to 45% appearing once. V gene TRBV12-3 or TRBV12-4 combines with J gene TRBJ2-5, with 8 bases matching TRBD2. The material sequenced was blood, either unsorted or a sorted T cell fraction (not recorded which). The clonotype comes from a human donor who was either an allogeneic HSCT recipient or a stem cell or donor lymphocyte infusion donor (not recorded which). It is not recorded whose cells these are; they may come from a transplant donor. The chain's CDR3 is CASSPGGGEWEETQYF. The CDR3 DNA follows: TGTGCCAGCAGTCCGGGGGGGGGAGAGTGGGAAGAGACCCAGTACTTC.